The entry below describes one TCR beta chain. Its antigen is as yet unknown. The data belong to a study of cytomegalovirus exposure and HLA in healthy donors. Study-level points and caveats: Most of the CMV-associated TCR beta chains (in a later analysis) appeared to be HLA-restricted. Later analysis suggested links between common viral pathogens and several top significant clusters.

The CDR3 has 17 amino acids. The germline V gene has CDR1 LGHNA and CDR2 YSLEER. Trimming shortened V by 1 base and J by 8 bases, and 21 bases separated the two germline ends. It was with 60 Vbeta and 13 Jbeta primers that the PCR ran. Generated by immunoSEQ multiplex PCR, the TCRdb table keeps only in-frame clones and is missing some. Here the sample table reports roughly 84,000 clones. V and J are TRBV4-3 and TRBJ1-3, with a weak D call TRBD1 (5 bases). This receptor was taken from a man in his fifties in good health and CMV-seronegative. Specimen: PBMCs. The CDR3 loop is CASSQGEVRVTADTIYF. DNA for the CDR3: TGCGCCAGCAGCCAAGGGGAGGTCAGGGTGACCGCGGACACCATATATTTT.